This T cell receptor beta chain emerged from a study of blood T cell repertoires in COVID-19. Study summary: COVID-19 samples, acute and convalescent, were from the United States, Italy and Spain. T cells, B-cell-depleted T cells, or PBMCs supplied cDNA or gDNA.

This CDR3 is built from 15 residues. J gave up 3 bases and V 3 bases, and 3 bases lay outside the gene matches. CDR1 MDHEN and CDR2 SYDVKM come from the germline V gene. Per the study methods: It was from reference gene primer amplification that nucleated cell counts were estimated. This table comes from immunoSEQ multiplex PCR, and its TCRdb copy is limited to in-frame clones, with some not included. V, J and clone size are those of that table, while D and trimming were read from the DNA. The sample lists about 150,000 clones, just under 85% occurring once. This chain joins TRBV28 and TRBJ1-4; 8 bases agree with TRBD1. The material sequenced was peripheral blood. The TCR sequence derives from a woman between 35 and 50 years old with active or convalescent COVID-19. In DNA form, the CDR3 reads TGTGCCAGCAGTTTTCCGGGACAGGCTAATGAAAAACTGTTTTTT. It codes for CASSFPGQANEKLFF. Full variable domain (outside the CDR3, taken from reference TRBV28 and TRBJ1-4): DVKVTQSSRYLVKRTGEKVFLECVQDMDHENMFWYRQDPGLGLRLIYFSYDVKMKEKGDIPEGYSVSREKKERFSLILESASTNQTSMYLCASSFPGQANEKLFFGSGTQLSVL.